This T cell receptor (gamma chain) was recorded in a study of gammadelta T cells in human blood. In its sample, this clone was seen a few times. The CDR3 sequence is 11 residues long. Germline CDR1 and CDR2: VTNTFY and YDVSTARD (reference sequence). Germline trimming cut 1 base from V and 7 bases from J; bases unmatched to any gene: 1. TCRdb reanalysed the RT-PCR reads via CATT. Found here are about 900 gamma-chain clones, 7% to 9% of them singletons; the top ten hold around 8.3%. The gene calls are TRGV3 and TRGJ1 or TRGJ2. Sequencing used non-Vgamma9Vdelta2 gamma-delta T cells from infant blood. The source is a human donor. Written as DNA, the CDR3 is TGTGCCACCTGGGACAGCTATAAGAAACTCTTT. It translates to CATWDSYKKLF.